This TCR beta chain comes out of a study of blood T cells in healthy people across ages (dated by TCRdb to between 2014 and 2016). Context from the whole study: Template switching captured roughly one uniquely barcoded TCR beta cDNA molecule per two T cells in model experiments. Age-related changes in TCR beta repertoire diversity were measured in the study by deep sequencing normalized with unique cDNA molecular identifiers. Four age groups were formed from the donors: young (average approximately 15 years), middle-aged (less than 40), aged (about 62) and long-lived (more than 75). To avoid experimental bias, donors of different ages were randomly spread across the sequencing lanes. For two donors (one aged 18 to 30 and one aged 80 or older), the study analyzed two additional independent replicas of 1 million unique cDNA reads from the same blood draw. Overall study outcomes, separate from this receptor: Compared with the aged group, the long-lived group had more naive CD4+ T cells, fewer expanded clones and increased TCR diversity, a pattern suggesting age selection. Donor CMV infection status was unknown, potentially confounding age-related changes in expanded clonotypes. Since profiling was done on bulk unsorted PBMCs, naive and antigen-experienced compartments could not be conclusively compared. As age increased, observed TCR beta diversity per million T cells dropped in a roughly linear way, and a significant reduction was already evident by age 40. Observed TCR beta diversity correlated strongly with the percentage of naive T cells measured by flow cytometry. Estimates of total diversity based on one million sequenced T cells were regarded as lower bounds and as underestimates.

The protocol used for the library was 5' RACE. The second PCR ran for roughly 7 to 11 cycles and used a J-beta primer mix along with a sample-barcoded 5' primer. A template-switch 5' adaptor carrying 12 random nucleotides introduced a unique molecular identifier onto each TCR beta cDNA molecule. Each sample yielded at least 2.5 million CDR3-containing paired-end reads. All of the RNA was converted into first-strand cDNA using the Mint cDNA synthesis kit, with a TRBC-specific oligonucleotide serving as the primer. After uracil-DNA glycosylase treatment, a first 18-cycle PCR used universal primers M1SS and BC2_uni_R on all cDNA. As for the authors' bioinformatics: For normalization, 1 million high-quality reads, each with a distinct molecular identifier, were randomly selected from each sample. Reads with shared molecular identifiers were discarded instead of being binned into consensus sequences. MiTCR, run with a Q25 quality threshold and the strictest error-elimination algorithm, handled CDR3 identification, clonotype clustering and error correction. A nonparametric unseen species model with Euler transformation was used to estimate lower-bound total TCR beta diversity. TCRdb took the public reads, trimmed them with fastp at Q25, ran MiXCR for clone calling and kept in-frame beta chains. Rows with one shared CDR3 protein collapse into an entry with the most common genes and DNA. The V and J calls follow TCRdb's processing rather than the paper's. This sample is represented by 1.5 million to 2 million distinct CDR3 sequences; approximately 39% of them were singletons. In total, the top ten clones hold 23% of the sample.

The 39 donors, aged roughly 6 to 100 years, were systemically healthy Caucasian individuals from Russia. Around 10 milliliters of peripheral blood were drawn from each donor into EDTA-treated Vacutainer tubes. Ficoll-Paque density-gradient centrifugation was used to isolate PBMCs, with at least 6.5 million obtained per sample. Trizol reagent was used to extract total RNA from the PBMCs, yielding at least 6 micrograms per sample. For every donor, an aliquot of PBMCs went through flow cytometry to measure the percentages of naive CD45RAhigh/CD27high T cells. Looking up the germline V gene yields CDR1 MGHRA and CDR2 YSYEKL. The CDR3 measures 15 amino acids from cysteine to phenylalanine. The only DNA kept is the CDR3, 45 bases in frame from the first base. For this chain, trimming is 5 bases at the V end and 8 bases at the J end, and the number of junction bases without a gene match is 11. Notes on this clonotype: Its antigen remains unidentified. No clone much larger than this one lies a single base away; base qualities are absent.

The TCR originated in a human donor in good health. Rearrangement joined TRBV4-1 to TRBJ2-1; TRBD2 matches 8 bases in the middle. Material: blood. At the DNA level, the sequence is TGCGCCAGCAGCGTAGGACTAGCCCCAAAGGATGAGCAGTTCTTC. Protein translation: CASSVGLAPKDEQFF.